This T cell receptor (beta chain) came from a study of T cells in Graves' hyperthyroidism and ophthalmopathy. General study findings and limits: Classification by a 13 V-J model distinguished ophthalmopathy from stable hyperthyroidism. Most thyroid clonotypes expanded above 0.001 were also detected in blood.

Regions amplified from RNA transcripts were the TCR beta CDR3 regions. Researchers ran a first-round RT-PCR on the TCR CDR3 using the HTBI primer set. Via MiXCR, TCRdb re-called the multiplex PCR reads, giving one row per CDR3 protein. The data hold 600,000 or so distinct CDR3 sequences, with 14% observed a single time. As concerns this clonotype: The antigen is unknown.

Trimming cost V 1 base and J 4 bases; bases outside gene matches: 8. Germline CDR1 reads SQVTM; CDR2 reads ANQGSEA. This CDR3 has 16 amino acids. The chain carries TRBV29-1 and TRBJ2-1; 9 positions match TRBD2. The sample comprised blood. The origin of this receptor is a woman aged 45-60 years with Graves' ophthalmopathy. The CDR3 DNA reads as TGCAGCGTTGAAGGATACGCGGGAGGGTCTTACAATGAGCAGTTCTTC. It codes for CSVEGYAGGSYNEQFF.